This passage covers 11 T cell receptor beta chains from one sample sequenced in a study of blood T cell repertoires in COVID-19. Clones were read by immunoSEQ multiplex PCR, and TCRdb kept only the in-frame ones, dropping some. The repertoire holds roughly 340,000 clones, with 80% to 90% as singletons. The sequencing input was PBMCs or T cells enriched from blood (not recorded which). The source of these receptors is a man in his late teens or twenties who had recovered from COVID-19.

This chain links TRBV5-1 with TRBJ2-5, with D perhaps TRBD1 (5 bases). Deletions cut 2 bases from V and 4 bases from J, with 15 bases between. Germline V gene sequence: CDR1 SGHRS, CDR2 YFSETQ. This CDR3 has 15 residues. CDR3 region: CASSLPPGQAETQYF. The CDR3 DNA sequence: TGCGCCAGCAGCTTACCTCCAGGGCAAGCAGAGACCCAGTACTTC.

This rearrangement joins TRBV6-4 to TRBJ1-2, with D possibly TRBD1 on 6 matching bases. Germline CDR1 and CDR2: MRHNA and SNTAGT. V was cut by 0 bases and J by 0 bases, with 23 bases left in between. This CDR3 region has 20 residues. Here the CDR3 DNA reads TGTGCCAGCAGTGACTCTTTCCGCAAGGGTCCGGGACATCCTAACTATGGCTACACCTTC. This codes for CASSDSFRKGPGHPNYGYTF.

V and J are TRBV5-1 and TRBJ1-4, with 8 bases matching TRBD1. The CDR3 length is 14 residues. The J segment lost 8 bases and the V segment lost 4 bases, leaving 7 bases of the junction unmatched. CDR1 is SGHRS and CDR2 is YFSETQ in the germline V gene. The CDR3 bases are TGCGCCAGCAGCCAGGACAGGGAGGGAGAAAAACTGTTTTTT. Protein product: CASSQDREGEKLFF.

Here the CDR3 reads CASSLGQGVMNTEAFF. The CDR3 coding sequence is TGTGCCAGCAGCCTAGGACAGGGAGTTATGAACACTGAAGCTTTCTTT. The V gene is TRBV3-1 (or the pseudogene TRBV3-2), the J gene TRBJ1-1, with 8 nucleotides matching TRBD1. Unmatched junction bases numbered 7, after V lost 4 bases and J lost 0 bases. Germline V gene data show CDR1 as LGHDT and CDR2 as YNNKEL (reference sequence). The CDR3 runs 16 residues.

V gene TRBV28 combines with J gene TRBJ2-3, with TRBD2 identical over 12 bases. Germline trimming cut 5 bases from V and 1 base from J; bases unmatched to any gene: 10. This CDR3 contains 18 residues. CDR1 is MDHEN and CDR2 is SYDVKM in the germline V gene. The CDR3 sequence is CASSLRTSGASGTDTQYF. CDR3 nucleotide sequence: TGTGCCAGCAGTCTCCGGACTAGCGGGGCGTCTGGCACAGATACGCAGTATTTT.

The J gene is TRBJ1-2, the V gene TRBV6-4; D is possibly TRBD1 (6 bases). This CDR3 is 14 amino acids long. The germline V gene encodes CDR1 MRHNA and CDR2 SNTAGT. Trimming cost V 0 bases and J 5 bases, with 10 bases left between them. The CDR3 reads CASSDSGGFYGYTF. CDR3 bases: TGTGCCAGCAGTGACTCAGGGGGATTTTATGGCTACACCTTC.

The chain has TRBV27 and TRBJ1-1; 9 positions match TRBD1. Germline CDR1 reads MNHEY; CDR2 reads SMNVEV (reference sequence). This CDR3 has 15 residues. V lost 6 bases to trimming and J lost 4 bases; unmatched junction nucleotides: 9. CDR3: CASRDGQGQITEAFF. As DNA, the CDR3 is TGTGCCAGCAGAGACGGACAGGGGCAGATCACTGAAGCTTTCTTT.

The chain is built from TRBV6-5 and TRBJ1-2; 8 bases fit TRBD1. V lost 6 bases to trimming and J lost 4 bases; unmatched junction nucleotides: 7. CDR1 is MNHEY and CDR2 is SVGAGI in the germline V gene. This CDR3 has 14 amino acids. Here the CDR3 reads CASRKDRESYGYTF. The CDR3 DNA reads TGTGCCAGCAGGAAGGACAGGGAGTCCTATGGCTACACCTTC.

This clone turned up a few times. Other DNA sequences in the sample encode the same CDR3. This rearrangement joins TRBV7-3 to TRBJ1-1, with unresolved D. V was cut by 0 bases and J by 5 bases, with 7 bases left in between. This CDR3 comprises 13 residues. The germline CDR1 and CDR2 sequences are SGHTA and FQGTGA. The CDR3 is CASSLTPRTEAFF. The DNA of the CDR3 is TGTGCCAGCAGCTTAACTCCCCGGACTGAAGCTTTCTTT.

On this clone itself: Other DNA sequences in the sample encode the same CDR3. The J gene is TRBJ1-1, the V gene TRBV7-9; 7 bases fit TRBD1. This CDR3 spans 13 amino acids. With 6 bases clipped from V and 5 bases from J, the junction kept 6 bases outside the gene matches. Looked up from germline, CDR1 is SEHNR and CDR2 is FQNEAQ (reference sequence). CDR3 nucleotides: TGTGCCAGCAGTTCACAGGGGAGGACTGAAGCTTTCTTT. The encoded protein is CASSSQGRTEAFF.

V and J are TRBV19 and TRBJ1-5; a possible D gene is TRBD1 (5 bases). Germline V CDR1 and CDR2: LNHDA, SQIVND (reference sequence). The CDR3 contains 16 residues. The V gene lost 5 bases and the J gene lost 0 bases, with 14 bases spanning the gap. The CDR3 reads CASSSKGGVSNQPQHF. In DNA, the CDR3 is TGTGCCAGTAGTTCCAAGGGAGGGGTTAGCAATCAGCCCCAGCATTTT. Together with reference TRBV19 and TRBJ1-5, the CDR3 gives the full variable domain: DGGITQSPKYLFRKEGQNVTLSCEQNLNHDAMYWYRQDPGQGLRLIYYSQIVNDFQKGDIAEGYSVSREKKESFPLTVTSAQKNPTAFYLCASSSKGGVSNQPQHFGDGTRLSIL.